The rows below give T cell receptor beta chains drawn from one sample of a study of blood T cells in healthy people across ages. TCRdb called the 5' RACE reads again in MiXCR, with one record for every CDR3 protein. The data contain 1.5 million to 2 million distinct CDR3 sequences, approximately 39% of them singletons. The material sequenced was blood. Receptor source: a human donor in good health. CDR3s include the opening cysteine and the closing phenylalanine or tryptophan.

V | CDR3
TRBV6-1 | CASSGLAEETQYF
TRBV6-5 | CASGLLEGTEAFF
TRBV10-3 | CAITLTPTGGEQFF
TRBV4-1 | CASSQGPSPYNEQFF
TRBV28 | CASSSIRIDTQYF
TRBV6-2/TRBV6-3 | CASSYRGTVPTGELFF
TRBV7-2 | CASSLVFGTPLRDTQYF
TRBV28 | CATLLGHGIYGYTF
TRBV2 | CASSRSLTARNQPQHF
TRBV20-1 | CSTLDGQEQYF
TRBV12-3/TRBV12-4 | CASSFSGGSEWIGYTF
TRBV12-3/TRBV12-4 | CASSLGQGLSYNEQFF
TRBV3-1 | CASSPVTAGDGETQYF
TRBV5-1 | CASSLAIAGAPNEQFF
TRBV10-3 | CAISEGQLEQYF
TRBV7-2 | CASSSQGAATADTQYF
TRBV5-1 | CASSATANSNQPQHF
TRBV7-2 | CASSFTETGEQYF
TRBV12-3/TRBV12-4 | CASSKDRANTEAFF
TRBV20-1 | CNARPLGWEQYF
TRBV29-1 | CSVLQVEQYF
TRBV3-1 | CASSQTWDRAHEQYF
TRBV20-1 | CSASHGGLAGVEQFF
TRBV29-1 | CSVRTSGESYEQYF
TRBV7-8 | CASSLTGGKNIQYF
TRBV5-6 | CASSLGRPPDTQYF
TRBV4-2 | CASSQDFTDYEQYF
TRBV6-6 | CASGPIGGGGTDTQYF
TRBV12-3/TRBV12-4 | CASSPDRAADTQYF
TRBV7-3 | CASSLNSGTKNIQYF
TRBV7-2 | CASSLQEGAYGYTF
TRBV11-2 | CASSYTLLLAGTQETQYF
TRBV29-1 | CSVEGGQGAGMNTEAFF
TRBV7-9 | CASSTRLGAVYNEQFF
TRBV5-1 | CASSDQQGSDTQYF
TRBV7-3 | CASGSGRWEADTQYF